This T cell receptor beta chain was found in a study of T cells in Graves' hyperthyroidism and ophthalmopathy. Study-wide background: Blood from the periphery was taken at initial diagnosis, before any treatment.

Authors of the study amplified TCR beta CDR3 regions from RNA transcripts. An initial round of RT-PCR targeting the TCR CDR3 relied on the HTBI primer set. In TCRdb, the multiplex PCR reads were re-called with MiXCR into one record per CDR3 protein. This sample has about 270,000 distinct CDR3 sequences, with roughly 20% found just once. This clonotype has at least ten counts. What it binds is not known. The CDR3 runs to 15 residues. V lost 6 bases and J lost 2; bases outside the gene matches: 5. CDR1 and CDR2 from the germline V gene are LNHDA and SQIVND (reference sequence). Isolation of PBMCs was performed on 8.5 to 10 ml fresh peripheral blood. General study findings and limits: Median prediction lead before ophthalmopathy onset was roughly 6 months with the model.

Sequencing was done on a sample of blood. The J gene is TRBJ1-5, the V gene TRBV19; 9 nucleotides line up with TRBD1. The receptor comes from a man aged 25 to 40 with Graves' ophthalmopathy. The CDR3 coding sequence is TGTGCCAGTAGGAGGACAGGGGAGGGCAATCAGCCCCAGCATTTT. The encoded protein is CASRRTGEGNQPQHF.